A selection of T cell receptor beta chains follows, all from one sample in a study of T cell clonotyping in hematopoietic cell transplantation. Sequencing used immunoSEQ multiplex PCR; TCRdb keeps in-frame clones, though not all of them. Of approximately 70,000 clones detected, 94% appear once; the ten largest clones hold roughly 1.7%. The material sequenced was peripheral blood mononuclear cells. These receptors all come from a man aged 45-60 years in good health. Some clones in this sample may be carry-over from other donors' samples. The CDR3 runs from the conserved cysteine through the conserved F or W. A D gene is named only where the DNA matches it firmly. The listing skips clone size in some rows; elsewhere it reads once, few, many or a size class.

TRBJ1-1,NA,TRBV6-5,TRBD1,CASSPVTQGTEAFF,TGTGCCAGCAGCCCCGTTACACAGGGGACTGAAGCTTTCTTT
TRBJ1-2,NA,TRBV19,TRBD1,CASSPGQGANYGYTF,TGTGCCAGTAGTCCGGGACAGGGGGCGAACTATGGCTACACCTTC
TRBJ2-7,NA,TRBV4-3,NA,CASSQDFWQGQYF,TGCGCCAGCAGCCAAGATTTTTGGCAGGGGCAGTACTTC
TRBJ1-3,NA,TRBV6-5,NA,CASSYLSSGNTIYF,TGTGCCAGCAGTTATCTTAGCTCTGGAAACACCATATATTTT
TRBJ2-2,NA,TRBV7-9,NA,CASSPFAGELFF,TGTGCCAGCAGCCCCTTCGCCGGGGAGCTGTTTTTT
TRBJ2-7,NA,TRBV2,NA,CASSYSSYEQYF,TGTGCCAGCAGTTACTCCTCCTACGAGCAGTACTTC
TRBJ1-4,NA,TRBV6-1,TRBD1,CASRPGQGGSEKLFF,TGTGCCAGCAGACCCGGACAGGGAGGGAGCGAAAAACTGTTTTTT
TRBJ1-2,NA,TRBV28,TRBD1,CASSSGGYGYTF,TGTGCCAGCAGTTCAGGGGGGTATGGCTACACCTTC
TRBJ2-7,NA,TRBV4-1,NA,CASSQIGSDEQYF,TGCGCCAGCAGCCAAATCGGGAGCGATGAGCAGTACTTC
TRBJ2-7,once,TRBV27,NA,CAVRGGSSYEQYF,TGTGCCGTGCGCGGCGGAAGCTCCTACGAGCAGTACTTC
TRBJ1-2,NA,TRBV28,NA,CASSSPGRDYGYTF,TGTGCCAGCAGCTCTCCAGGGAGAGACTATGGCTACACCTTC